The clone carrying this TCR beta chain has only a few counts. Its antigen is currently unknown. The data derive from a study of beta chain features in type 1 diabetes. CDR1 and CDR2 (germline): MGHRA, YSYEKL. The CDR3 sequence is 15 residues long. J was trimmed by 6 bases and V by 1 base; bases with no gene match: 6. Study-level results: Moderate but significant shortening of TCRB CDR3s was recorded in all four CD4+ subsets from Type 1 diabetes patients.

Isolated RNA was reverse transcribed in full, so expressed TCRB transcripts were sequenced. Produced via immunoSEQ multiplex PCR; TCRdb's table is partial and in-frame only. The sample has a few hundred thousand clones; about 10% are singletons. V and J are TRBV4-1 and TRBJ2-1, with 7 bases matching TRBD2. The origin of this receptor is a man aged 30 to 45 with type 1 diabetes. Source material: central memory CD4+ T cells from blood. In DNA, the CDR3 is TGCGCCAGCAGCCAAGCTACTAGCGTCCCCAATGAGCAGTTCTTC. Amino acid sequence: CASSQATSVPNEQFF.